This section outlines one T cell receptor beta chain sequence together with its context. Antigen specificity is unknown. This entry comes from a study of cytomegalovirus exposure and HLA in healthy donors. Study-level results: Later analysis showed TCR association rates varying by HLA locus, highest for DRB1 and lowest for HLA-C. CMV serostatus was the only immune exposure information that was available.

Use of 60 Vbeta and 13 Jbeta primers characterized the PCR. Method: immunoSEQ multiplex PCR; TCRdb's copy keeps in-frame clones and lacks some. Found here are roughly 250,000 clones, 65% to 85% of them singletons; the top ten hold about 2.1%. The receptor was derived from a female donor in good health and CMV-seronegative. The sequenced sample was PBMCs.

CDR3: CASSGTENTEAFF. The CDR3 region has the DNA TGTGCCAGCTCTGGGACTGAGAACACTGAAGCTTTCTTT. The chain uses TRBV6-1 and TRBJ1-1, with TRBD1 as a possible D gene (5 bases). The CDR3 extends over 13 amino acids. Germline V gives CDR1 MNHNS, CDR2 SASEGT. V gave up 8 bases and J gave up 1 base, with 11 bases separating them.